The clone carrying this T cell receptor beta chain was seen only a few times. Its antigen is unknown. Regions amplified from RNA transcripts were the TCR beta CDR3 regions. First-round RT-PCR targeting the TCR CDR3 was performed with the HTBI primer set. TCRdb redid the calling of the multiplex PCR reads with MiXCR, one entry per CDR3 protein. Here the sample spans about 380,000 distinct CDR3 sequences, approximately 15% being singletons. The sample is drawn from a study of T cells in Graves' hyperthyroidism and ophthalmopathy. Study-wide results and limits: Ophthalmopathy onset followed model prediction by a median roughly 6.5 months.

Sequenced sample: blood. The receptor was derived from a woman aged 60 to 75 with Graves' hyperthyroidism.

The CDR3 DNA reads TGTGCCAGTAGTATAGATCAAGCGGGAGGGCCCACAGATACGCAGTATTTT. Residues: CASSIDQAGGPTDTQYF. The chain has TRBV19 and TRBJ2-3; 10 bases line up with TRBD2. The V segment lost 0 bases and the J segment 2 bases; nucleotides outside the gene matches: 5. The CDR3 has 17 residues. In germline, CDR1 is LNHDA, CDR2 SQIVND (reference sequence).